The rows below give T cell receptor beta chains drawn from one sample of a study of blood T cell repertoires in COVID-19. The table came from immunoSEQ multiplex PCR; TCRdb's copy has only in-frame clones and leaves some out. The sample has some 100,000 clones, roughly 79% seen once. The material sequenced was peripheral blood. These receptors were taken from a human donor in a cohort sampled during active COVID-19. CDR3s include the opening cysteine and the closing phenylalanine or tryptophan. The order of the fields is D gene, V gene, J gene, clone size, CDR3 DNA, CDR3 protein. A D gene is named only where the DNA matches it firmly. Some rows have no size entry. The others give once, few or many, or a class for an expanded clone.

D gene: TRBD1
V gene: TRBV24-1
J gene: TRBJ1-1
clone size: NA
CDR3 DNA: TGTGCCACCAGTGATGCGAGGACAGGGGCAGAAGCTTTCTTT
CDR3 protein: CATSDARTGAEAFF

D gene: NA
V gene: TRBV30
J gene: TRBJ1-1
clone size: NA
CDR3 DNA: TGTGCCTGGAGTGACCAGGGTATGAACACTGAAGCTTTCTTT
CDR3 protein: CAWSDQGMNTEAFF

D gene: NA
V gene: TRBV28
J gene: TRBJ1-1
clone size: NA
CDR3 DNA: TGTGCCAGCAGATTGGACAGCCCGGGGAACACTGAAGCTTTCTTT
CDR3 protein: CASRLDSPGNTEAFF

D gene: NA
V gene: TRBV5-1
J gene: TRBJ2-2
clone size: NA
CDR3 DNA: TGCGCCAGCAGTGCGGAGACCAGCAAGTACGGGGAGCTGTTTTTT
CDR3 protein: CASSAETSKYGELFF

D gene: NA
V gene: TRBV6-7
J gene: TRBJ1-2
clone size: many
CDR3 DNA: TGTGCCAGCAGTTACAAGGGGGGGGCTGTTAACTATGGCTACACCTTC
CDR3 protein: CASSYKGGAVNYGYTF

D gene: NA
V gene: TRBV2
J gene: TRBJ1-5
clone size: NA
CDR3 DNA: TGTGCCAGCGGCGGACAGATGGGGAATCAGCCCCAGCATTTT
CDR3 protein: CASGGQMGNQPQHF

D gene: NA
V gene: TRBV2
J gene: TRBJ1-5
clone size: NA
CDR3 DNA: TGTGCCAGCAAAAAGGGGATCAACGATCAGCCCCAGCATTTT
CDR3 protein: CASKKGINDQPQHF

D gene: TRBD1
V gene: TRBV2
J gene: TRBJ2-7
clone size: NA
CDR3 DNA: TGTGCCAGCACCGGGACAGGGGCCCTCTACGAGCAGTACTTC
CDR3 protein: CASTGTGALYEQYF

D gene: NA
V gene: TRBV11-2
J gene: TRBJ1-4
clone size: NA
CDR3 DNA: TGTGCCAGCTCCTCTTCCGCTAATGAAAAACTGTTTTTT
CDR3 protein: CASSSSANEKLFF

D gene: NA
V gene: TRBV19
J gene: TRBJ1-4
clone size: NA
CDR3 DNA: TGTGCCAGTAAGCCCACAGCTTCCAATGAAAAACTGTTTTTT
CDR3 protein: CASKPTASNEKLFF

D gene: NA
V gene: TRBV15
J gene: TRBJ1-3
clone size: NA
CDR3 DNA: TGTGCCACCAGCAGAGATGGCAGGCCCTCTGGAAACACCATATATTTT
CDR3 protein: CATSRDGRPSGNTIYF

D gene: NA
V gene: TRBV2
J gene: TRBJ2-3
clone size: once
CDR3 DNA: TGTGCCAGCAGTGAAGGGACTACCAGGCAGTATTTT
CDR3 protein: CASSEGTTRQYF

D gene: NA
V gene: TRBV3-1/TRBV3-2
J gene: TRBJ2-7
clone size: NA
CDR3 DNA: TGTGCCAGCAGCCTACGAGTGTACGGTCCCTACGAGCAGTACTTC
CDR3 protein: CASSLRVYGPYEQYF

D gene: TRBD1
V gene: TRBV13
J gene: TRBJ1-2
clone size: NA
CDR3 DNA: TGTGCCAGCAGCTTTGGGACAGGGGGGGAAGATGGCTACACCTTC
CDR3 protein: CASSFGTGGEDGYTF

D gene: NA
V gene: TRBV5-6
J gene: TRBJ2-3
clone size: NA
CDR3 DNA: TGTGCCAGCAGCTTGTTTGGGCCCACAGATACGCAGTATTTT
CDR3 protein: CASSLFGPTDTQYF

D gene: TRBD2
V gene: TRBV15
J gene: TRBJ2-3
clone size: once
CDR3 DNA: TGTGCCACCAGCAGCCGAGCGGGAACCACAGATACGCAGTATTTT
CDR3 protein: CATSSRAGTTDTQYF

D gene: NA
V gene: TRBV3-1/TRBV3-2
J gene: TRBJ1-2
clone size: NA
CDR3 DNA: TGTGCCAGCAGCCAAGGGGGCAGGGTGAATGGCTACACCTTC
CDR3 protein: CASSQGGRVNGYTF

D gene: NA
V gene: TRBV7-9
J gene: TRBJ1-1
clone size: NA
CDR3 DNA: TGTGCCAGCAGCTTAGAGGTGGGCTTGAATGAAGCTTTCTTT
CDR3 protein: CASSLEVGLNEAFF

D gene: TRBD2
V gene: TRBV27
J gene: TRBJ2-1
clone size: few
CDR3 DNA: TGTGCCAGCAGTTTATTTAGCGGGAGTGCTACCTACAATGAGCAGTTCTTC
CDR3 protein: CASSLFSGSATYNEQFF

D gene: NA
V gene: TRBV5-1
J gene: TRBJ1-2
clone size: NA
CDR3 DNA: TGCGCCAGCAGCTTGGAGGCAGGGCAGGGCTACACCTTC
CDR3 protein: CASSLEAGQGYTF